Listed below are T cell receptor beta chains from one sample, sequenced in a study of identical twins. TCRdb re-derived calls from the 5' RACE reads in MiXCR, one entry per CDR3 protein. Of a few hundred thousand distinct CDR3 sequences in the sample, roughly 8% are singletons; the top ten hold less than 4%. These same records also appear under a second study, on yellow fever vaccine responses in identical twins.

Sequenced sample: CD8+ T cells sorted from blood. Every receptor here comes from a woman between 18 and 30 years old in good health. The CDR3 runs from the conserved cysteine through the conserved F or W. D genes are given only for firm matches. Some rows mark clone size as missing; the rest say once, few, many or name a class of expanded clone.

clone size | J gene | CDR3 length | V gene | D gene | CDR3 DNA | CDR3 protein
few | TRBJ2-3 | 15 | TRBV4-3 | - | TGCGCCAGCAGCCAAGGACAGGCCTTCACAGATACGCAGTATTTT | CASSQGQAFTDTQYF
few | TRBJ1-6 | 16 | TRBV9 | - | TGTGCCAGCAGCGTTCGGGGAGGGTCCTATAATTCACCCCTCCACTTT | CASSVRGGSYNSPLHF
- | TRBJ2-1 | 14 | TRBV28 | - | TGTGCCAGCAGTTTTTGGCAGGGCCCCAATGAGCAGTTCTTC | CASSFWQGPNEQFF
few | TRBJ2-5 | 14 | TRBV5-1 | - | TGCGCCAGCAGCTCCTCTGGGATCTATGAGACCCAGTACTTC | CASSSSGIYETQYF
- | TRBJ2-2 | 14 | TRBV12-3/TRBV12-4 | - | TGTGCCAGCAGTTTATGGACAACTACCGGGGAGCTGTTTTTT | CASSLWTTTGELFF
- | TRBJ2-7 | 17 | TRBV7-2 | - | TGTGCCAGCAGCTTTAGGGTAGGGAACTACCTCTCCTACGAGCAGTACTTC | CASSFRVGNYLSYEQYF
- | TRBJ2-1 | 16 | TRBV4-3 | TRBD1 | TGCGCCAGCAGCCTGGGCTGGACAGGGGGCTACAATGAGCAGTTCTTC | CASSLGWTGGYNEQFF
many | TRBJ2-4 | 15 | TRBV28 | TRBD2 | TGTGCCAGCAGTTCTCTAGCGGGAGCCAAAAACATTCAGTACTTC | CASSSLAGAKNIQYF
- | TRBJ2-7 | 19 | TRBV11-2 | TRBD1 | TGTGCCAGCAGCCCCCTTGGGACAGGGGTTTCTGGTGACATTTACGAGCAGTACTTC | CASSPLGTGVSGDIYEQYF
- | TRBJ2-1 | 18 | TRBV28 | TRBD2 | TGTGCCAGCAGCGAAGCATATAGCGGGGGGCCCCCCCTCGATGAGCAGTTCTTC | CASSEAYSGGPPLDEQFF
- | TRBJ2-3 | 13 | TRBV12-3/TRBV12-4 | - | TGTGCCAGCAGGGGGGACTTCGCAGATACGCAGTATTTT | CASRGDFADTQYF
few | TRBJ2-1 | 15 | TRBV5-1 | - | TGCGCCAGCAGCTTGGACCTAGGGGATCAGGATGAGCAGTTCTTC | CASSLDLGDQDEQFF
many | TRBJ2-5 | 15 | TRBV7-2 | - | TGTGCCAGCAGCTTGTGGGGCGGGGACCAAGAGACCCAGTACTTC | CASSLWGGDQETQYF
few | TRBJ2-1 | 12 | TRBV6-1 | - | TGTGCCAGCAGTGAAATTGGTGGTGAGCAGTTCTTC | CASSEIGGEQFF
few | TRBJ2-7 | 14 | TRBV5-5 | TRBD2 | TGTGCCAGCAGCTGGCGGGAGGGGGGCTACGAGCAGTACTTC | CASSWREGGYEQYF
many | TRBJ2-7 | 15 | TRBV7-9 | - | TGTGCCAGCAGCCCCGGGACGGCAGGTATCTACGAGCAGTACTTC | CASSPGTAGIYEQYF
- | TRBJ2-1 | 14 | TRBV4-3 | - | TGCGCCAGCAGCCACCTCTCCTCCTACAATGAGCAGTTCTTC | CASSHLSSYNEQFF
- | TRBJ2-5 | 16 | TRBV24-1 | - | TGTGCCACCAGCAGCCCCCCAGAGGGGCGAAGAGAGACCCAGTACTTC | CATSSPPEGRRETQYF
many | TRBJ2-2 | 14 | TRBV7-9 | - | TGTGCCAGCAGCCCTTCCCTAGCGCCCGGGGAGCTGTTTTTT | CASSPSLAPGELFF
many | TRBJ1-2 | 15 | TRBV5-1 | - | TGCGCCAGCACCCCCCGGGATCAATCTAACTATGGCTACACCTTC | CASTPRDQSNYGYTF
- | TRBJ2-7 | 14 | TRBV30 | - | TGTGCCGGAGCGGGTCTAACCAACTCCTACGAGCAGTACTTC | CAGAGLTNSYEQYF
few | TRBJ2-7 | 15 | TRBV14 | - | TGTGCCAGCAGCCCGCAGACAGCTGTCTCCTACGAGCAGTACTTC | CASSPQTAVSYEQYF
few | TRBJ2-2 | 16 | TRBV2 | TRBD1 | TGTGCCAGCAGTGCCCCTAGGACAGGGGGCACCGGGGAGCTGTTTTTT | CASSAPRTGGTGELFF
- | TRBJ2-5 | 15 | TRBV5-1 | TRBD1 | TGCGCCAGCAGCTGGGCGACAGGGATAATGGAGACCCAGTACTTC | CASSWATGIMETQYF
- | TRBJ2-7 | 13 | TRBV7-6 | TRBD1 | TGTGCCAGCAGTGCAGGGGGAGACTACGAGCAGTACTTC | CASSAGGDYEQYF
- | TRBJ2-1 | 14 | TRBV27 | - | TGTGCCAGCAGTCCGGGACTCTCCTACAATGAGCAGTTCTTC | CASSPGLSYNEQFF
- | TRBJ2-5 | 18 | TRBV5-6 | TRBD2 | TGTGCCAGTGATCGAGGGACTAGCGGGGGCCCGTACCAAGAGACCCAGTACTTC | CASDRGTSGGPYQETQYF
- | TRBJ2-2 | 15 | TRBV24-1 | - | TGTGCCACCAGTGATTTGCGGGGGAACACCGGGGAGCTGTTTTTT | CATSDLRGNTGELFF
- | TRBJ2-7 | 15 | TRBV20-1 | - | TGCAGTGCTAGAACCGACAGGGTGTTAGCGGACGAGCAGTACTTC | CSARTDRVLADEQYF
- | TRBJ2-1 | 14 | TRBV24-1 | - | TGTGCCACCAGTGATTTTTTCGCCTTCAATGAGCAGTTCTTC | CATSDFFAFNEQFF
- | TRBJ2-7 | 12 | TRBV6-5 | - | TGTGCCAGCAGTAAGGACACCCACGAGCAGTACTTC | CASSKDTHEQYF
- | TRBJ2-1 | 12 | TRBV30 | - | TGTGCCTGGAGCGGAGTTGTAAATGAGCAGTTCTTC | CAWSGVVNEQFF
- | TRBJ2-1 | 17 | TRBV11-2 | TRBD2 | TGTGCCAGCAGCTCCGGGGGAGGACTAGCGGAGACGAGTGAGCAGTTCTTC | CASSSGGGLAETSEQFF
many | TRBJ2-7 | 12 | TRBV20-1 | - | TGCAGTGCTAGTCGGGGTGGGAACGAGCAGTACTTC | CSASRGGNEQYF
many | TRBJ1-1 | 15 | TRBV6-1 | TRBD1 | TGTGCCACCGGTCCCGGGACAGGGAGATCCGGTGAAGCTTTCTTT | CATGPGTGRSGEAFF
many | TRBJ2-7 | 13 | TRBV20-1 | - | TGCAGTGCTAGCGCTCAGGCGTCCTACGAGCAGTACTTC | CSASAQASYEQYF
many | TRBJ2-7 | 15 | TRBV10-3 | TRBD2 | TGTGCCATCAGTGACCGCGGGGGGAACGACTACGAGCAGTACTTC | CAISDRGGNDYEQYF
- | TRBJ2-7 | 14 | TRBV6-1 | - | TGTGCCAGCAGCCCCGCGACACTTACCTACGAGCAGTACTTC | CASSPATLTYEQYF
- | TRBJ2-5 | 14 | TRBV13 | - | TGTGCCAGCAGCTCGGGACAACTACGAGAGACCCAGTACTTC | CASSSGQLRETQYF
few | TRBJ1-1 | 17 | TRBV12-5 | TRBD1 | TGTGCTAGTGGTTACAGCTCGGGCAGGGGGTTAAACACTGAAGCTTTCTTT | CASGYSSGRGLNTEAFF
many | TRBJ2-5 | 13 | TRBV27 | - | TGTGCCAGCAGTTTGGGGGTTCAAGAGACCCAGTACTTC | CASSLGVQETQYF
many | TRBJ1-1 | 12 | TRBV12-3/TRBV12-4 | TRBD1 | TGTGCCAGCAGTTGGGACAGTAATGAAGCTTTCTTT | CASSWDSNEAFF
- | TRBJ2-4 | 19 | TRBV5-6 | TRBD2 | TGTGCCAGCAGCTTGATTGGTAGCGGGAGGGCCGAAGCCAAAAACATTCAGTACTTC | CASSLIGSGRAEAKNIQYF
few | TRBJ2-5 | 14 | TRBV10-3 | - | TGTGCCACAAAAAACACAGGACAGCAAGAGACCCAGTACTTC | CATKNTGQQETQYF
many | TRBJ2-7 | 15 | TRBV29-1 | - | TGCAGCGTTGAAGGTGGGGCAGGGGCAGCCTACGAGCAGTACTTC | CSVEGGAGAAYEQYF
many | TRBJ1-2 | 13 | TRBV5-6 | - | TGTGCCAGCAGCTTGGGGCCAGGTGGTGGCTACACCTTC | CASSLGPGGGYTF
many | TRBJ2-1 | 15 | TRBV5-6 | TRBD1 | TGTGCCAGCACCGCCGGGACAGGGGGCTGGAATGAGCAGTTCTTC | CASTAGTGGWNEQFF
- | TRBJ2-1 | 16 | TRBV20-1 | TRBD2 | TGCAGTGCAAACCCTCAGGGTAGCGGGGGCGTGGGAGAGCAGTTCTTC | CSANPQGSGGVGEQFF
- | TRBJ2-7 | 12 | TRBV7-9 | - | TGTGCCAGCAGCTTAGGGACGGTCGAGCAGTACTTC | CASSLGTVEQYF
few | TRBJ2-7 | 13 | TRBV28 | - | TGTGCCAGCAGTGTCCAGGGGTTCTACGAGCAGTACTTC | CASSVQGFYEQYF
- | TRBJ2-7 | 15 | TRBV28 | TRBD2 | TGTGCCAGCAGTTTATTGCGGGACTATTCCTACGAGCAGTACTTC | CASSLLRDYSYEQYF
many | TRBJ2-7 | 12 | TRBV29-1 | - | TGCAGCGTCCTGGGGAGCTCCTACGAGCAGTACTTC | CSVLGSSYEQYF
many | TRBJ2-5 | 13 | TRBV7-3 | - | TGTGCCAGCAGCTTAACCGGTAGTGAGACCCAGTACTTC | CASSLTGSETQYF
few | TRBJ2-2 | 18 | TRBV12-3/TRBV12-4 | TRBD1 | TGTGCCCTCAGCCCAGGACAGGGGGGAACCGCGAACACCGGGGAGCTGTTTTTT | CALSPGQGGTANTGELFF
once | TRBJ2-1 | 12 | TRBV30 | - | TGTGCCTGGAGTGTTCCAAGGGTGGAGCAGTTCTTC | CAWSVPRVEQFF
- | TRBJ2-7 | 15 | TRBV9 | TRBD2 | TGTGCCAGCAGCGAGGGTGGGACTAGCGGGGACCCTCAGTACTTC | CASSEGGTSGDPQYF
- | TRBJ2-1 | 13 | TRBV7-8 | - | TGTGCCGTTACTAACAGGGACTACAATGAGCAGTTCTTC | CAVTNRDYNEQFF